This is a list of T cell receptor beta chains from one sample in a study of shared clonotypes between healthy human individuals. Assay: immunoSEQ multiplex PCR; the TCRdb copy retains only in-frame clones and omits some. Of 2 million or so clones listed, 95% were seen once; the top ten hold under 0.15%. Sequencing input: naive CD4+ T cells sorted from blood. The receptor source for this set is a man younger than 35 in good health. Both conserved end residues are part of each CDR3. The order of the fields is D gene, V gene, clone size, J gene, CDR3 DNA, CDR3 protein. D genes are given only for firm matches. Only some rows state a clone size, as once, few, many or a class for expanded clones.

>TRBD1|TRBV7-9|NA|TRBJ1-4
TGTGCCAGCAGCTTGGACCCAGGGGGGGTTGAAAAACTGTTTTTT
CASSLDPGGVEKLFF
>TRBD1|TRBV19|NA|TRBJ1-2
TGTGCCAGTAGTATTCGCCTCGGACAGGGGACTAACTATGGCTACACCTTC
CASSIRLGQGTNYGYTF
>TRBD2|TRBV15|NA|TRBJ2-5
TGTGCCACCAGCAGAGAAAAGCGGGAGAGGCAGGAGACCCAGTACTTC
CATSREKRERQETQYF
>NA|TRBV5-4|NA|TRBJ1-1
TGTGCCAGCAGCCGCGTCATGGGCACTGAAGCTTTCTTT
CASSRVMGTEAFF
>NA|TRBV9|NA|TRBJ2-2
TGTGCCAGCAGCGTCGGAGGGACTAACACCGGGGAGCTGTTTTTT
CASSVGGTNTGELFF
>NA|TRBV14|once|TRBJ1-3
TGTGCCAGCAGCCCTCGGGCTGGGTACGGAAACACCATATATTTT
CASSPRAGYGNTIYF
>TRBD1|TRBV2|NA|TRBJ1-4
TGTGCCAGCAGCCCAGGACAGGGGGTTGAAAAACTGTTTTTT
CASSPGQGVEKLFF
>TRBD1|TRBV9|NA|TRBJ1-1
TGTGCCAGCAGCGCCTGGACAGGGATGAACACTGAAGCTTTCTTT
CASSAWTGMNTEAFF
>NA|TRBV18|NA|TRBJ1-5
TGTGCCAGCTCACCAGGGGTGCAGGGCTCGGATCAGCCCCAGCATTTT
CASSPGVQGSDQPQHF
>NA|TRBV5-1|NA|TRBJ1-4
TGCGCCAGCAGCGACTGGACGGATGAAAAACTGTTTTTT
CASSDWTDEKLFF
>TRBD2|TRBV7-3|NA|TRBJ2-1
TGTGCCAGCAGCTCAGGTCGAGCGGGGCCTTACAATGAGCAGTTCTTC
CASSSGRAGPYNEQFF
>NA|TRBV7-3|NA|TRBJ2-1
TGTGCCAGCAGCTTAGGGGCAGGGTGGGATGAGCAGTTCTTC
CASSLGAGWDEQFF
>NA|TRBV19|NA|TRBJ1-5
TGTGCCAGTTCATCCCGGGGACAGCCCCAGCATTTT
CASSSRGQPQHF
>NA|TRBV19|NA|TRBJ1-6
TGTGCCAGTAACCCTCGGAGCTCCTATAATTCACCCCTCCACTTT
CASNPRSSYNSPLHF
>TRBD1|TRBV7-9|NA|TRBJ2-7
TGTGCCAGCAGCCCAATTGGGACAGGGGCTAACGACGAGCAGTACTTC
CASSPIGTGANDEQYF
>NA|TRBV18|NA|TRBJ1-1
TGTGCCAGCTCACCATTACAGGGTGGGGTTGGTGGCACTGAAGCTTTCTTT
CASSPLQGGVGGTEAFF
>TRBD1|TRBV11-2|NA|TRBJ2-7
TGTGCCAGCAGGACAGGGGCTTACGAGCAGTACTTC
CASRTGAYEQYF
>NA|TRBV18|NA|TRBJ2-7
TGTGCCAGCTCACCTGGCAGGGTCCACGAGCAGTACTTC
CASSPGRVHEQYF
>NA|TRBV14|NA|TRBJ2-2
TGTGCCAGCAGCCAAGCGGCAGGGCGGCAGCACGGGGAGCTGTTTTTT
CASSQAAGRQHGELFF
>NA|TRBV19|NA|TRBJ1-3
TGTGCCAGTAGTAAACAGGCTAACTCTGGAAACACCATATATTTT
CASSKQANSGNTIYF
>NA|TRBV5-6|NA|TRBJ1-2
TGTGCCAGCAGCTTGGGGAGGGGAACTAACTATGGCTACACCTTC
CASSLGRGTNYGYTF
>NA|TRBV5-1|NA|TRBJ2-5
TGCGCCAGCAGCTCCCCTGACAAGGGGGAGACCCAGTACTTC
CASSSPDKGETQYF
>TRBD1|TRBV9|NA|TRBJ1-6
TGTGCCAGCAGCAAGGGACAGCTATTTTCACCCCTCCACTTT
CASSKGQLFSPLHF
>TRBD2|TRBV25-1|NA|TRBJ2-7
TGTGCCAGCAGTGAATACGGGGGGGCTTACGAGCAGTACTTC
CASSEYGGAYEQYF
>NA|TRBV28|NA|TRBJ1-1
TGTGCCAGCACCCCCTTTGGTCGCAGATTGAACACTGAAGCTTTCTTT
CASTPFGRRLNTEAFF
>TRBD2|TRBV7-2|NA|TRBJ2-7
TGTGCCAGCAGCTCCTCACTAGCGGACTACGAGCAGTACTTC
CASSSSLADYEQYF
>TRBD1|TRBV6-1|NA|TRBJ1-5
TGTGCCAGCGGGGACAGGGGCAATCAGCCCCAGCATTTT
CASGDRGNQPQHF
>NA|TRBV7-2|once|TRBJ2-2
TGTGCCAGCAGCTCAGCGGCGATGGGAACCCCGGAGCTGTTTTTT
CASSSAAMGTPELFF
>TRBD2|TRBV9|NA|TRBJ2-5
TGTGCCAGCAGCGTAGCCCTAGCGGGAGGACAAGAGACCCAGTACTTC
CASSVALAGGQETQYF
>TRBD1|TRBV13|NA|TRBJ1-4
TGTGCCAGCAGCTTACGGGACAGGAATGAAAAACTGTTTTTT
CASSLRDRNEKLFF
>TRBD1|TRBV7-2|NA|TRBJ2-7
TGTGCCAGCAGCTTCAGGGACAGGGTGGGGGAGCAGTACTTC
CASSFRDRVGEQYF
>NA|TRBV30|once|TRBJ1-5
TGTGCCTGGAGTGTGCAACTGTTCTTGGGGAAGAATAGCAATCAGCCCCAGCATTTT
CAWSVQLFLGKNSNQPQHF
>NA|TRBV6-1|NA|TRBJ2-3
TGTGCCAGCAGTGAACTTCTCACAGATACGCAGTATTTT
CASSELLTDTQYF
>NA|TRBV19|NA|TRBJ2-1
TGTGCCAGTAGTATCCGGGACACTGCCTACAATGAGCAGTTCTTC
CASSIRDTAYNEQFF
>NA|TRBV5-4|NA|TRBJ2-5
TGTGCCAGCAGCTTTCCGGGCATAAAAGAGACCCAGTACTTC
CASSFPGIKETQYF
>NA|TRBV10-3|few|TRBJ2-2
TGTGCCATCAGTGATGGGACTCCGAACACCGGGGAGCTGTTTTTT
CAISDGTPNTGELFF
>NA|TRBV21-1|NA|TRBJ1-6
TGTGCCAGCAGCAAAGGGTATAAAGGAGCTTATAATTCACCCCTCCACTTT
CASSKGYKGAYNSPLHF
>TRBD2|TRBV7-2|NA|TRBJ2-7
TGTGCCAGCAGGAACAGCGGGGGGCTCTACGAGCAGTACTTC
CASRNSGGLYEQYF
>TRBD2|TRBV6-4|NA|TRBJ2-7
TGTGCCAGCAGTCGAGCTAGCGGGACCTACGAGCAGTACTTC
CASSRASGTYEQYF
>NA|TRBV5-1|NA|TRBJ2-2
TGCGCCAGCGGCCGGGACTCTCCCACCGGGGAGCTGTTTTTT
CASGRDSPTGELFF
>NA|TRBV7-2|NA|TRBJ2-3
TGTGCCAGCAGCTCAAACTGGGATACGCAGTATTTT
CASSSNWDTQYF
>NA|TRBV4-1|NA|TRBJ1-2
TGCGCCAGCAGCCAGCAGACAGTTCTCTATGGCTACACCTTC
CASSQQTVLYGYTF
>TRBD2|TRBV7-2|NA|TRBJ2-1
TGTGCCAGCAGCTTAGCTACTAGCGGCTCCTACAATGAGCAGTTCTTC
CASSLATSGSYNEQFF
>NA|TRBV5-1|NA|TRBJ2-3
TGCGCCAGCAGCGCTCTCGGGGAGTCGGCAGATACGCAGTATTTT
CASSALGESADTQYF
>NA|TRBV7-2|NA|TRBJ2-3
TGTGCCAGCAGCTTCGGAGGACTTAGCACAGATACGCAGTATTTT
CASSFGGLSTDTQYF
>NA|TRBV9|once|TRBJ2-5
TGTGCCAGCAGCGTATTGGCGGCTCACCAAGAGACCCAGTACTTC
CASSVLAAHQETQYF
>TRBD2|TRBV5-1|NA|TRBJ2-7
TGCGCCAGCAGCTTCCTAGCGGGGGACCACGAGCAGTACTTC
CASSFLAGDHEQYF
>NA|TRBV30|NA|TRBJ1-3
TGTGCCTGGCTGGCAGGGAGGTCTGGAAACACCATATATTTT
CAWLAGRSGNTIYF